The clone carrying this T cell receptor (beta chain) was counted between two and nine times. Its antigen is unknown. This sample was included in a study of response to subunit inactivated influenza vaccine. One entry per CDR3 protein, called by TCRdb with MiXCR from the RT-PCR reads. The repertoire holds hundreds of thousands of distinct CDR3 sequences, over 25% seen once, with 1.9% in the top ten. Overall study findings and caveats: Authors suggested each seasonal influenza vaccination recruits few new T cells.

The germline V and J ends were trimmed by 6 bases and 8 bases, with 15 bases remaining between them. CDR3 length: 14 amino acids. Looked up from germline, CDR1 is SGHKS and CDR2 is YYEKEE (reference sequence). The TCR originated in a man aged 50 to 60 who received an inactivated influenza vaccine. V gene TRBV5-5 combines with J gene TRBJ1-6; the D is unclear. Here the sequenced sample was CD4+ T cells sorted from PBMCs, taken 4 to 6 days after vaccination. CDR3 coding DNA: TGTGCCAGCAAATCCAGGATGGGTGATTCACCCCTCCACTTT. Translation: CASKSRMGDSPLHF.